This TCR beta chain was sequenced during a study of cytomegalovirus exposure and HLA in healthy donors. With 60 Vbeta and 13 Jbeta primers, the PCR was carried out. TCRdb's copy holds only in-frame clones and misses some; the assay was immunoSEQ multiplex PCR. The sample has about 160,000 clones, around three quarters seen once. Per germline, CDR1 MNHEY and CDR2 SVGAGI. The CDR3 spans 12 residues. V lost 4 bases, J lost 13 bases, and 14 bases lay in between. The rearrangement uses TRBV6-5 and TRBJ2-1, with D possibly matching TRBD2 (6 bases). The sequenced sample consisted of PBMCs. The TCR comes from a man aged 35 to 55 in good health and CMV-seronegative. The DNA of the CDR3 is TGTGCCAGCAGTTCCCCGGCAGGGACTCAGTTCTTC. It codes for CASSSPAGTQFF.